Below are 3 T cell receptor beta chains sequenced from a single sample in a study of CD8 T cells in ankylosing spondylitis. These TCRs' antigens remain unknown. TCRdb called the 5' RACE reads again in MiXCR, with one record for every CDR3 protein. The sample includes 650,000 to 800,000 distinct CDR3 sequences, around a fifth seen only once; the top ten take about 19%. Findings and caveats of the study: In ankylosing spondylitis blood, a motif of about 8 highly homologous TCR beta variants appeared characteristic.

The sample comprised blood, either unsorted or a sorted T cell fraction (not recorded which). Receptors were obtained from a male donor with ankylosing spondylitis.

This chain joins TRBV12-3 or TRBV12-4 and TRBJ1-2; D is unresolved. This CDR3 has 15 residues. V dropped 4 bases and J dropped 10 bases, with 22 bases sitting between them. CDR3 DNA sequence: TGTGCCAGCAGTTCTCCCTCCGGGCTACGTTCGGACTACACCTTC. Amino acid sequence: CASSSPSGLRSDYTF.

This clonotype was seen only a few times. The V gene is TRBV4-1, the J gene TRBJ1-1; 7 nucleotides align to TRBD1. Germline-derived CDR1 and CDR2 are MGHRA and YSYEKL. V lost 0 bases to trimming and J lost 4 bases; unmatched junction nucleotides: 2. CDR3 length: 14 amino acids. The CDR3: CASSQDDRATEAFF. DNA for the CDR3: TGCGCCAGCAGCCAAGACGACAGGGCCACTGAAGCTTTCTTT.

The chain uses TRBV5-1 and TRBJ2-3; D is possibly TRBD2 (6 bases). The CDR3 is made up of 15 amino acids. V lost 5 bases to trimming and J lost 4 bases, with 17 bases between them. Germline V gives CDR1 SGHRS, CDR2 YFSETQ. The CDR3 DNA reads TGCGCCAGCAGGATACGGGAGTGGGGAGCAGATACGCAGTATTTT. Its translation: CASRIREWGADTQYF.